This TCR beta chain stems from a study of CD8 T cells in Susac syndrome. Findings and caveats of the study: As the study acknowledged, the number of individuals in its TCR sequencing and HLA analysis was relatively small.

This CDR3 contains 16 residues. The trim removed 0 bases at V and 3 bases at J, leaving 5 bases unmatched. Germline assignment: CDR1 SGHDN and CDR2 FVKESK. On this clonotype itself: Antigen unknown.

Random hexamers were used to reverse transcribe an amount of roughly 0.5 to 1 ug RNA. The method of amplification for TCR beta CDR3 was immunoSEQ multiplex PCR, covering 54 Vbeta and 13 Jbeta. From the immunoSEQ multiplex PCR reads, TCRdb called clonotypes with MiXCR, one entry per CDR3 protein. This table holds about 120,000 distinct CDR3 sequences, about nine tenths found once. CD8+ and CD4+ T cells circulating in blood were sequenced for TCR beta. Isolation of CD8+ and CD4+ T cells was performed negatively, whereas enrichment of TEMRA cells was done by FACS. The source material was CD4+ T cells from PBMCs. This TCR was recovered from a human donor in good health. The chain is built from TRBV14 and TRBJ2-1, with TRBD2 matching 7 bases. The CDR3 reads CASSQEYGGGYNEQFF. For the CDR3, the DNA is TGTGCCAGCAGCCAAGAATATGGGGGGGGCTACAATGAGCAGTTCTTC.